This TCR beta chain emerged from a study of cytomegalovirus exposure and HLA in healthy donors (dated by TCRdb to the late 2010s). For the wider study: An earlier analysis of some 550 of the donors reported approximately 290 Gb of sequence data and 100 million to 130 million unique TCR beta sequences from 150 million to 200 million T cells. An early release that covered about 600 HLA-typed donors contained around 300 gigabases of sequencing data and around 80 million unique TCR sequences. Of the 300 to 400 genotyped donors, approximately 82% fell in the genetic ancestry cluster associated with self-reported Caucasian donors. The study was designed to test whether signatures of past pathogen exposure could be identified by cataloging public T cell receptors. The study profiled the T cell repertoires of hundreds of subjects by immunosequencing and related them to cytomegalovirus serostatus. Besides the first cohort of 666 subjects, a separate validation cohort made up of roughly 120 different subjects was used. To predict cytomegalovirus infection status, the study combined high-throughput TCR immunosequencing, statistical association of individual TCRs with disease status, and machine learning. In a later analysis, previously published TCR beta repertoires from several hundred donors were re-analyzed and high-resolution HLA genotyping was added so that TCR occurrence patterns could be studied. Rather than drawing on any new phenotypic data, the later analysis identified candidate immune exposures from TCR beta sequences and the way those sequences occurred across donors. In an earlier analysis of several hundred of the donors, high-throughput TCR beta sequencing was used to judge whether each TCR beta V gene segment behaved as functional or pseudogenic. Donor age, sex, ethnicity and CMV serostatus were compiled alongside the repertoire data. A later genetic analysis took genome-wide SNP genotypes for about 65% of the 666 donors and used that subset as a discovery cohort. All discovery cohort repertoires had been generated on a single sequencing platform. HLA typing included class I and class II loci at four-digit resolution. The number of typed donors differed by locus: 629-630 for A, B, C, DRB1 and DQB1; some 540 for DQA1; 606 for DPA1; and roughly 470 for DPB1. Because of strong linkage in the cohort, roughly five DR-DQ haplotypes were treated as single units for association and clustering. Across 300 to 500 genotyped donors of the cohort, an average of approximately 220,000 unique TCR beta nucleotide sequences per donor were sequenced, and approximately 17% of those sequences were non-productive.

The CDR3, cysteine through phenylalanine, is 15 amino acids long. Just the 45-base CDR3 DNA is kept, in frame starting at base 1. The germline V gene (reference sequence) specifies SEHNR as CDR1 and FQNEAQ as CDR2. Trimming removed 4 bases from V and 4 bases from J; the gene matches leave 8 bases unexplained. To prepare the library, the immunoSEQ multiplex PCR assay was applied. A mixture of 60 forward primers for TCR Vbeta segments and 13 reverse primers for TCR Jbeta segments was used in the multiplex PCR. The CDR3 region of rearranged TCR beta genes was amplified from genomic DNA by a multiplex PCR assay. Amplified TCR beta libraries were sequenced as 87-base-pair reads on the Illumina HiSeq System. From the authors' description of their analysis: Across the 700 or so repertoires, a later analysis counted tens of millions of unique TCR beta chains, roughly 11 million of which were shared by at least two donors. A nearest-neighbor algorithm error-corrected the raw reads and collapsed the reads into unique sequences, merging closely related sequences to remove PCR and sequencing errors. V, D and J gene segments were assigned by aligning CDR3 sequences to IMGT reference sequences. For a sequence to be retained, a match of at least six nucleotides was required to both a V gene segment and a J gene segment. A rearrangement was called productive if the CDR3 had no stop codons and remained in frame with V and J, and every other rearrangement was called non-productive. Following IMGT convention, CDR3 was defined as the stretch from the second conserved V-encoded cysteine up to the conserved J-encoded phenylalanine. Sequences without an unambiguous match to a single V gene segment were excluded from the earlier analysis of 587 of the donors. An earlier analysis of roughly 590 of the donors called V segments functional above 56.7% productive rearrangements and segregating when the between-donor standard deviation exceeded 5%. To diagnose cytomegalovirus status from the catalog of TCR beta chain sequences, a statistical classification framework was built. In a later analysis, V and J genes were assigned by comparing TCR nucleotide sequences against IMGT/GENE-DB human TR gene sequences. Using the TCRdist pipeline, a later analysis assigned CDR3 sequences along with most-parsimonious VDJ recombination scenarios. In a later analysis, every TCR beta chain was defined by the combination of its CDR3 amino acid sequence and its V-gene family, and reads without a unique V-gene family were dropped. To address suspected cross-contamination and a sequencing artifact, a later analysis removed approximately 600 highly shared, low-generation-probability nucleotide sequences. In a later analysis, a clonal expansion index for each public chain was calculated from normalized within-repertoire ranks of inferred template counts. Generation probabilities in a later analysis came from a VDJ recombination model fitted to out-of-frame rearrangements, and those results were checked against IGoR. Hypergeometric tests were used in a later analysis to score TCR-TCR, TCR-HLA and TCR-CMV co-occurrence, with a repertoire-size bias correction applied to the TCR pairs. A later analysis estimated false discovery rates by permuting HLA or CMV assignments 20 times. In a later analysis, co-occurring TCRs were grouped using DBSCAN, and TCRdist sequence similarity was added for clustering within HLA-allele-positive subsets. Co-occurrence clustering excluded repertoires with fewer than 30,000 or more than 120,000 public chains, plus five with anomalous nucleotide sharing. TCRdb mirrors the immuneACCESS table, restricted to in-frame sequences. Some clones are absent from its copies; in checked studies, under half trace to an unresolved V gene, and the reason for the others is unknown. V, J and clone size derive from that table, while D and trimming were established from the DNA sequence. Counted in this sample were around 180,000 clones; less than 85% of them appeared once. Clones ranked in the top ten supply 1% of the sample.

Comment on this clone: The antigen it recognizes is unknown. No base quality information exists; no much larger clone differs at one position.

The cohort consisted of hundreds of healthy bone marrow donors. At the time of sampling, all cohort members were nominally healthy, though unrecorded immune exposures were likely present. The donor tested CMV seronegative and was one of the 352 seronegative cohort members. A peripheral blood sample was collected from each donor, and TCR beta sequencing was performed on peripheral blood mononuclear cells. The Qiagen DNeasy Blood Extraction Kit was used to extract genomic DNA from the blood cell samples. Overall study outcomes, separate from this receptor: Broadly in line with IMGT annotations, most TCR beta V segments showed up in productive rearrangements about 87% or about 30% of the time in an earlier analysis of 450 to 600 of the donors. In the study, about 150 TCR beta chains were listed as associated with cytomegalovirus. A further reported finding was that TCR beta sequences accurately predicted the HLA-A and HLA-B alleles for most subjects in the first cohort. In a later analysis, several top co-occurrence clusters were reported to appear linked to parvovirus B19, influenza, CMV and Epstein-Barr virus. The classifier was reported to diagnose cytomegalovirus status with high specificity and sensitivity in both the original and validation cohorts. In a later analysis, HLA-associated TCR beta chains showed more clonal expansion and lower generation probabilities than non-associated chains that were equally common. Most CMV-associated TCR beta chains appeared to be HLA-restricted in a later analysis, and the HLA associations seemed to be driven largely by CMV exposure. Because counts were too low, approximately 15 rarely observed V segments, including chromosome 9 orphons, were excluded from the earlier analysis of about 500 of the donors. Because HLA typing was unavailable for some donors at each locus, only the typed subset was used in association tests. A cluster of highly shared sequence variants was judged likely to represent a technical artifact of the sequencing pipeline. According to a later analysis, TCR association rates differed among HLA loci, with DRB1 alleles showing the most associated TCRs and HLA-C alleles showing the fewest. In a later analysis, 15,000 to 20,000 TCR beta sequences were associated with specific HLA alleles at a false discovery rate of 0.05. Compared with the approximately 670-donor mean, donors in an Asian-associated ancestry cluster had fewer N-insertions in productive TCRs, according to a later genetic analysis. Presence/absence analyses assumed roughly uniform sequencing depth across donors, an assumption that may not hold. Immune exposure information for the cohort was limited to CMV serostatus. Assigning TCR associations to individual alleles was difficult when HLA alleles, especially DR and DQ, strongly co-occurred. A few of the identified cytomegalovirus-associated TCR beta chains were confirmed in vitro to be specific for cytomegalovirus antigens. Because the 87-base-pair reads could not distinguish some IMGT-functional V segments, including TRBV6-2 and TRBV6-3, those segments were excluded. Linkage disequilibrium might explain the correlated functional status among segregating V segments, but an unknown experimental factor could not be ruled out. Across donors, most TCR sequences were observed very rarely, whereas some public TCRs were present in many individuals. The cohort was sequenced for TCR beta chains only, and without alpha or paired-chain data the features that could be detected were limited. In a later genetic analysis, a missense DCLRE1C variant was associated with V-gene and J-gene trimming of TCR beta chains, and the association was replicated in an independent cohort. It was suggested by the authors that the approach could potentially be generalized to other disease states and immunological phenotypes.

Sequenced material: PBMCs. The receptor comes from a boy between 2 and 10 years old in good health and CMV-seronegative. The chain was built from TRBV7-9 and TRBJ2-3; TRBD1 agrees with 7 junctional bases. The CDR3 region: CASSSRGLWSDTQYF. In nucleotides, the sequence is TGTGCCAGCAGCTCGAGGGGGCTTTGGTCAGATACGCAGTATTTT.